The clone carrying this T cell receptor (beta chain) was observed a handful of times. The antigen remains unidentified. Purified naive CD4+ T cells were depleted of CD25+ Tregs. Semi-nested PCR with Nested Universal Primer A followed constant-region reverse priming of full-length variable regions. MiXCR was run by TCRdb on the 5' RACE reads, yielding one entry per CDR3 protein. The sample consists of tens of thousands of distinct CDR3 sequences, roughly 28% of them appearing once. The germline CDR1 and CDR2 sequences are ENHRY and SYGVKD. Trimming stripped 7 bases from V and 2 bases from J, with 15 bases between. The CDR3 has 14 residues. Points from the study as a whole: Tumor-infiltrating Treg TCR alpha and beta sequences overlapped most with tumor naive CD4+ T cells, then blood naive. Larger-cohort validation covered only one TCR beta V-J rearrangement.

This receptor was obtained from a female donor with breast cancer. Sequencing was performed on naive CD4+ T cells sorted from blood. This sample's subset: naive CD4+ T cells, CD4+CD45RA+CD25-. V and J are TRBV10-3 and TRBJ2-7; a weak D match, TRBD1 (6 bases). For the CDR3, the DNA is TGTGCCATCAAGGGGGACCAATCAACCTACGAGCAGTACTTC. It is translated as CAIKGDQSTYEQYF.